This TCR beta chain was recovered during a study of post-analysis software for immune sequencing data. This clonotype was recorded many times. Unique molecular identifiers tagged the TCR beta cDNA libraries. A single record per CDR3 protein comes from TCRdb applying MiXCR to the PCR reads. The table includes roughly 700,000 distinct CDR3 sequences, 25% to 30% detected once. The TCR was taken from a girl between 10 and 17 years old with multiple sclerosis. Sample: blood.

In DNA, the CDR3 is TGTGCCATCAGTCAAGGACTAGCAGGAGATACGCAGTATTTT. Translating it yields CAISQGLAGDTQYF. The chain carries TRBV10-3 and TRBJ2-3, with 8 bases fitting TRBD2. Per germline, CDR1 ENHRY and CDR2 SYGVKD. CDR3 length equals 14 residues. V shed 5 bases and J 5 bases; nucleotides not matched to a gene: 6.